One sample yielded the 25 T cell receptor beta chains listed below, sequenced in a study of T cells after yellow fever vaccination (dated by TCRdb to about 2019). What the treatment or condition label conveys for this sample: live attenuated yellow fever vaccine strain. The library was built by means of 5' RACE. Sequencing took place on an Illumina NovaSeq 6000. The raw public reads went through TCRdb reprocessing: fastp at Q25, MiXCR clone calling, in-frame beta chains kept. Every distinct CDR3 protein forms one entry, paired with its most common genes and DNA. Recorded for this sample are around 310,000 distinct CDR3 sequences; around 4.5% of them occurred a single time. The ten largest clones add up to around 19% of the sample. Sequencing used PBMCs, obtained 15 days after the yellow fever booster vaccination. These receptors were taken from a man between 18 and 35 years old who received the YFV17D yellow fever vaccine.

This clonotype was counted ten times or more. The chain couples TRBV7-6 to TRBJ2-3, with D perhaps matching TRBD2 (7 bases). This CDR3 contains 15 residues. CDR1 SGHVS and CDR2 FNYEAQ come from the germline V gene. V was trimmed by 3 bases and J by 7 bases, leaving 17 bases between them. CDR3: CASSFEAGAGNTQYF. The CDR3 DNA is TGTGCCAGCAGCTTCGAGGCGGGGGCCGGTAATACGCAGTATTTT.

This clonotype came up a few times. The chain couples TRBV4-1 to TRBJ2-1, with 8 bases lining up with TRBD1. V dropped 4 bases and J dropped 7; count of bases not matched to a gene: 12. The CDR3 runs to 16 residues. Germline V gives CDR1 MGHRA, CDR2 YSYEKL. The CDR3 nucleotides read TGCGCCAGCAGCCGCCTCCCCCGGACAGGGACAAATGAGCAGTTCTTC. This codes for CASSRLPRTGTNEQFF.

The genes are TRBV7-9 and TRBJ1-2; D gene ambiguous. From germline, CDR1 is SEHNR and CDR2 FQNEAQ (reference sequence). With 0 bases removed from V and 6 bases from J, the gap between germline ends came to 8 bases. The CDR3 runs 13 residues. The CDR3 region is CASSLAQVHGYTF. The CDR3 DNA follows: TGTGCCAGCAGCTTAGCCCAGGTGCATGGCTACACCTTC.

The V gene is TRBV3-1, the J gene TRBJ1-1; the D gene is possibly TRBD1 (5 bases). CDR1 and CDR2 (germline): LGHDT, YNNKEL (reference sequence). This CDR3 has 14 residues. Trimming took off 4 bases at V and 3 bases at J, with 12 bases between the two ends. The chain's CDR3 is CASSRGRWDTEAFF. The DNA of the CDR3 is TGTGCCAGCAGCCGGGGGAGGTGGGACACTGAAGCTTTCTTT.

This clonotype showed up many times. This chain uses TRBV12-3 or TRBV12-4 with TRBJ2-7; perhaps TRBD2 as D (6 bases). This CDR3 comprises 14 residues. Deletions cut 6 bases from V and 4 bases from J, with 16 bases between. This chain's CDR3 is CASSGTVGTYEQYF. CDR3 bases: TGTGCCAGCAGCGGGACTGTCGGTACTTACGAGCAGTACTTC.

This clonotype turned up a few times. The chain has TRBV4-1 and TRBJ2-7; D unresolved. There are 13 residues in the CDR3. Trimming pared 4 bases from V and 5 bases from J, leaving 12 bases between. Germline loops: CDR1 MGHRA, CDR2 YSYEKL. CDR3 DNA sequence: TGCGCCAGCAGCCTCCGCCTAGGCAACGAGCAGTACGTC. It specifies CASSLRLGNEQYV.

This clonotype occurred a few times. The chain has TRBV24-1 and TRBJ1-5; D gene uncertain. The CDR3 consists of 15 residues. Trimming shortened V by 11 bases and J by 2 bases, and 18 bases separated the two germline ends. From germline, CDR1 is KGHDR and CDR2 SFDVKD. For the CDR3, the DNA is TGTGCCAGCAGGACCCCGGCCATGGGCAATCAGCCCCAGCATTTT. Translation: CASRTPAMGNQPQHF.

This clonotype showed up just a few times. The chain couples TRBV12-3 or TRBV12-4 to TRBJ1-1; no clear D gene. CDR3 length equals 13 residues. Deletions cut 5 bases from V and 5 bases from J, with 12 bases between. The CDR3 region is CASSPLGRTEAFF. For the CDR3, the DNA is TGTGCCAGCAGTCCTTTGGGTAGGACTGAAGCTTTCTTT.

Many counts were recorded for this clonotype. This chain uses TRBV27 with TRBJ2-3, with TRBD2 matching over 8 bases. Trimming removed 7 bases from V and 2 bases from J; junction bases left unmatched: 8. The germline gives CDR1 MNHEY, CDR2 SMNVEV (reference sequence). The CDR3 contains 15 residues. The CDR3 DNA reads TGTGCCAGCACCCTCGGGGGACTAGACACAGATACGCAGTATTTT. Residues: CASTLGGLDTDTQYF.

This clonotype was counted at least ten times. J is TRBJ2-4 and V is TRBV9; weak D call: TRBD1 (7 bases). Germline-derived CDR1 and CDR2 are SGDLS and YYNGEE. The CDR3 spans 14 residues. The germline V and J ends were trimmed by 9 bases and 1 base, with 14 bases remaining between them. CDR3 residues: CATRGAAAKNIQYF. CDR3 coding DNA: TGTGCCACCAGGGGGGCAGCGGCCAAAAACATTCAGTACTTC.

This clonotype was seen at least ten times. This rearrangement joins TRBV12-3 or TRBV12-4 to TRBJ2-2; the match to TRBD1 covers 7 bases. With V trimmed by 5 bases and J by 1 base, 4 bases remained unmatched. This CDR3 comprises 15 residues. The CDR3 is CASSGRQGNTGELFF. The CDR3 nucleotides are TGTGCCAGCAGTGGACGACAGGGGAACACCGGGGAGCTGTTTTTT.

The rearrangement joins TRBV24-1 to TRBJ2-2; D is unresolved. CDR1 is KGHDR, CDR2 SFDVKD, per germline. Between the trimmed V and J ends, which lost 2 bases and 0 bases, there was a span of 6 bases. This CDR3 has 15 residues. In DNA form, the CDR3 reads TGTGCCACCAGTGATTCTTCGTCGAACACCGGGGAGCTGTTTTTT. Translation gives CATSDSSSNTGELFF.

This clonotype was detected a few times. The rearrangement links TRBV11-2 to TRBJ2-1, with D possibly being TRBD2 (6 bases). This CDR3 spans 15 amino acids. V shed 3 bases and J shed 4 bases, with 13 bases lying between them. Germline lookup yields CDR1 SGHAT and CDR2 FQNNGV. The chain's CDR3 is CASSLPEGMYNEQFF. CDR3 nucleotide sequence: TGTGCCAGCAGCTTGCCGGAGGGTATGTACAATGAGCAGTTCTTC.

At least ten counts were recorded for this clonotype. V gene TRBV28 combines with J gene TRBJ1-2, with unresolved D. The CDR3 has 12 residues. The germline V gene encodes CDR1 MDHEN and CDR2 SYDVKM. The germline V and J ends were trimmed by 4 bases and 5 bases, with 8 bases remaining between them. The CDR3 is CASSSSSYGYTF. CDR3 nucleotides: TGTGCCAGCAGTTCCTCTTCTTATGGCTACACCTTC.

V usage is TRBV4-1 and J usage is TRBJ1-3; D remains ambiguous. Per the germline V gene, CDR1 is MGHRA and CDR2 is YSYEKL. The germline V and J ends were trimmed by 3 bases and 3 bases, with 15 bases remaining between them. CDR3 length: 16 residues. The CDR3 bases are TGCGCCAGCAGCCAGATTTGGGCAGGAGGTGGAAACACCATATATTTT. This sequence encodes CASSQIWAGGGNTIYF.

CDR3 loop: CASSLGGTAGNTQYF. In DNA form, the CDR3 reads TGCGCCAGCAGCTTGGGGGGCACGGCCGGCAATACGCAGTATTTT. This sequence joins TRBV5-1 and TRBJ2-3; TRBD1 is a possible D gene (5 bases). This CDR3 is 15 amino acids long. V gave up 0 bases and J gave up 7 bases, with 15 bases separating them. In germline, CDR1 is SGHRS, CDR2 YFSETQ.

CDR3 in amino acids: CASMTGTSGRDEQFF. The CDR3 DNA is TGTGCCAGCATGACCGGGACTAGCGGTCGGGATGAGCAGTTCTTC. V usage is TRBV12-3 or TRBV12-4 and J usage is TRBJ2-1, with 11 positions matching TRBD2. The CDR3 is 15 amino acids. V dropped 7 bases and J dropped 8; count of bases not matched to a gene: 10.

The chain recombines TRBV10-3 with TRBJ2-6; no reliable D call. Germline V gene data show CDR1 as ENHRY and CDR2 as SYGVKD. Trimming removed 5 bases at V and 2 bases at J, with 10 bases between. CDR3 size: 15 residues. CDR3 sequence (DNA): TGTGCCATCAGTATATCGGGCGCTGGGGCCAACGTCCTGACTTTC. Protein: CAISISGAGANVLTF.

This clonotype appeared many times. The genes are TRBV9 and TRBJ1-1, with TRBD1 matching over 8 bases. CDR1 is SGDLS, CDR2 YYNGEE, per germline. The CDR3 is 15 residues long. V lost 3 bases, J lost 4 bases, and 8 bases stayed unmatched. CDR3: CASSALQGEVTEAFF. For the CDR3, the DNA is TGTGCCAGCAGCGCTCTACAGGGGGAGGTCACTGAAGCTTTCTTT.

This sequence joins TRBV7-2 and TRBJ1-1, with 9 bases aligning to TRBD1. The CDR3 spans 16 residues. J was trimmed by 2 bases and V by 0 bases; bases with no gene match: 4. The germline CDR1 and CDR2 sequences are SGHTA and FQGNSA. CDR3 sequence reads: CASSLAGTGLNTEAFF. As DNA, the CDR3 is TGTGCCAGCAGCTTAGCCGGGACAGGGCTTAACACTGAAGCTTTCTTT.

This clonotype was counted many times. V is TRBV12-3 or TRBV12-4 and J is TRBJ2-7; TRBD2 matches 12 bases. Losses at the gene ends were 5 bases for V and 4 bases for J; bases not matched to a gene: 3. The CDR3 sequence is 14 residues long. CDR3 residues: CASSRTSGRYEQYF. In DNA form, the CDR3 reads TGTGCCAGCAGTCGTACTAGCGGGAGGTACGAGCAGTACTTC.

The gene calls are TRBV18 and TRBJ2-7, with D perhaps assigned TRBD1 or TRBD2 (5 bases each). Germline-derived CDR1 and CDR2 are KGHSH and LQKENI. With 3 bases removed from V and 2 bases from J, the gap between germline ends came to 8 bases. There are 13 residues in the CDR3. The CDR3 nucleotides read TGTGCCAGCTCACCCGGGGCTCCCTACGAGCAGTACTTC. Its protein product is CASSPGAPYEQYF.

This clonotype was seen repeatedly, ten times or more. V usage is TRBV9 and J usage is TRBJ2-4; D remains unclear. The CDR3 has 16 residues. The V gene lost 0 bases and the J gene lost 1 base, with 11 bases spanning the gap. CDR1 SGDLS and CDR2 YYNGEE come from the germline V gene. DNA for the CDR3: TGTGCCAGCAGCGTAGAGGCCCTGGGGGCCAAAAACATTCAGTACTTC. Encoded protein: CASSVEALGAKNIQYF. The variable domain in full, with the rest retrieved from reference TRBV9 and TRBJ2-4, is DSGVTQTPKHLITATGQRVTLRCSPRSGDLSVYWYQQSLDQGLQFLIQYYNGEERAKGNILERFSAQQFPDLHSELNLSSLELGDSALYFCASSVEALGAKNIQYFGAGTRLSVL.

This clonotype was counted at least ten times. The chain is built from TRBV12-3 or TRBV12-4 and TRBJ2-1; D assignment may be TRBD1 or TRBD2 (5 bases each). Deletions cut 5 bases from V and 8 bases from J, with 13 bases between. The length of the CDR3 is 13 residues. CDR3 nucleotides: TGTGCCAGCAGTCCCGGGACCGCTGATGAGCAGTTCTTC. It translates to CASSPGTADEQFF.

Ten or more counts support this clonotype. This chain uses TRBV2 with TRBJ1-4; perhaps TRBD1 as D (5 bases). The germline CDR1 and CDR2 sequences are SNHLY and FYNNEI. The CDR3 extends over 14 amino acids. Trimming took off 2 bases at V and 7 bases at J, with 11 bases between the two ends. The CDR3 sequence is CASSEWGVGEKLFF. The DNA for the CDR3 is TGTGCCAGCAGTGAATGGGGGGTTGGTGAAAAACTGTTTTTT.